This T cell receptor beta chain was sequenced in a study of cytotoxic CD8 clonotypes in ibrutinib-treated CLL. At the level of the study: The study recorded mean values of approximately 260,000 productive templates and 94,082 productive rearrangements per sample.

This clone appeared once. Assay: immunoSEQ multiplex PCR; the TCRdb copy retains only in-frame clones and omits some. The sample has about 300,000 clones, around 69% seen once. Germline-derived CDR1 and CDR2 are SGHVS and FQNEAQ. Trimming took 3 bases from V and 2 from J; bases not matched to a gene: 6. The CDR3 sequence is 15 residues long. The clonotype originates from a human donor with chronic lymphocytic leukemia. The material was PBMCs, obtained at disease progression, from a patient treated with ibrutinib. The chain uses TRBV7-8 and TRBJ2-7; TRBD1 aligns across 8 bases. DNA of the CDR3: TGTGCCAGCAGCTTTGAGACAGGGGCAACCTACGAGCAGTACTTC. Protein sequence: CASSFETGATYEQYF.